The clone carrying this T cell receptor (beta chain) occurred a few times. The antigen remains undetermined. These data belong to a study of identical twins. Study-level findings and limits: An excess of low generation probability was shown by twin-shared out-of-frame alpha sequences. Twins showed weaker excess sharing in their beta out-of-frame sequences.

V lost 2 bases and J lost 7, with 7 bases in between. This CDR3 contains 12 residues. The germline CDR1 and CDR2 sequences are MNHEY and SMNVEV (reference sequence). One entry per CDR3 protein, called by TCRdb with MiXCR from the 5' RACE reads. There are about 530,000 distinct CDR3 sequences in the sample; about a fifth occur only once, and more than 0.4% lies in the top ten. These data were likewise used in another study, on yellow fever vaccine responses in identical twins.

The receptor's source is a woman aged 18 to 35 in good health. Sequencing input: CD4+ T cells sorted from blood. V usage is TRBV27 and J usage is TRBJ2-3; D gene uncertain. Here the CDR3 reads CASSLNGNTQYF. The CDR3 nucleotides are TGTGCCAGCAGTTTAAATGGAAATACGCAGTATTTT.